This entry lists 21 T cell receptor beta chains sequenced from one sample in a study of shared clonotypes between healthy human individuals. Assay: immunoSEQ multiplex PCR; the TCRdb copy retains only in-frame clones and omits some. The repertoire consists of about a million clones, with less than 85% occurring once and the leading ten covering about 1.5%. Sequenced sample: memory CD4+ T cells sorted from blood. Subset described: CD45RA-negative fraction. These receptors all come from a man between 18 and 29 years old in good health.

The J gene is TRBJ1-5, the V gene TRBV10-2; unclear D gene. The germline V and J ends were trimmed by 2 bases and 9 bases, with 8 bases remaining between them. The CDR3 is 12 amino acids. The germline CDR1 and CDR2 sequences are WSHSY and SAAADI. CDR3: CASSEPMWPQHF. CDR3 bases: TGCGCCAGCAGTGAGCCCATGTGGCCCCAGCATTTT.

CDR3 sequence: CASSSIRETQYF. The DNA of the CDR3 is TGCGCCAGCAGCTCGATACGGGAGACCCAGTACTTC. The gene calls are TRBV5-1 and TRBJ2-5; D remains unclear. The CDR3 runs 12 residues. The germline V gene encodes CDR1 SGHRS and CDR2 YFSETQ. V gave up 3 bases and J gave up 5 bases, with 8 bases separating them.

The gene calls are TRBV5-5 and TRBJ1-5; 11 bases fit TRBD1. CDR3 length equals 15 residues. From germline, CDR1 is SGHKS and CDR2 YYEKEE (reference sequence). With 3 bases clipped from V and 2 bases from J, the junction kept 1 base outside the gene matches. DNA for the CDR3: TGTGCCAGCAGCTGGGACAGGGGGGGCAATCAGCCCCAGCATTTT. This gives the protein CASSWDRGGNQPQHF.

This sequence joins TRBV5-1 and TRBJ2-6; the D gene could be TRBD1 or TRBD2 (6 bases each). The V gene lost 1 base and the J gene lost 3 bases, with 11 bases spanning the gap. The germline CDR1 and CDR2 sequences are SGHRS and YFSETQ. The CDR3 is made up of 16 amino acids. The chain's CDR3 is CASSLSGAGGANVLTF. As DNA, the CDR3 is TGCGCCAGCAGCTTGTCGGGGGCTGGTGGGGCCAACGTCCTGACTTTC.

This clone showed up just a few times. CDR3 nucleotides: TGTGCCAGCAGCTACCTAGCGGGGAACACCGGGGAGCTGTTTTTT. Its translation: CASSYLAGNTGELFF. The chain employs TRBV28 and TRBJ2-2, with TRBD2 identical over 8 bases. Germline trimming cut 6 bases from V and 1 base from J; bases unmatched to any gene: 4. The CDR3 consists of 15 residues. The germline V gene encodes CDR1 MDHEN and CDR2 SYDVKM. Together with reference TRBV28 and TRBJ2-2, the CDR3 gives the full variable domain: DVKVTQSSRYLVKRTGEKVFLECVQDMDHENMFWYRQDPGLGLRLIYFSYDVKMKEKGDIPEGYSVSREKKERFSLILESASTNQTSMYLCASSYLAGNTGELFFGEGSRLTVL.

A single count supports this clone. The chain is built from TRBV5-1 and TRBJ1-3; TRBD1 is a possible D gene (6 bases). The CDR3 loop spans 15 amino acids. V was shortened by 3 bases and J by 4 bases, with 14 bases between the two germline ends. CDR1 is SGHRS, CDR2 YFSETQ, per germline. The CDR3 loop reads CASSWTQGSGNTIYF. The DNA of the CDR3 is TGCGCCAGCAGCTGGACACAGGGTTCAGGAAACACCATATATTTT.

This chain uses TRBV6-5 with TRBJ2-7; D call uncertain. Germline CDR1 and CDR2: MNHEY and SVGAGI. The CDR3 loop spans 14 amino acids. V shed 2 bases and J shed 1 base, with 9 bases lying between them. CDR3 loop: CASSYLDGSYEQYF. The CDR3, as DNA: TGTGCCAGCAGTTACCTGGACGGGTCCTACGAGCAGTACTTC.

This chain connects TRBV14 to TRBJ1-4; TRBD1 matches at 8 bases. The CDR3 length is 13 residues. The ends lost 1 base at V and 13 bases at J; junction bases unmatched: 5. From germline, CDR1 is SGHDN and CDR2 FVKESK. The CDR3 region has the DNA TGTGCCAGCAGCCAAGTTCCCGGGACAGGACTGTTTTTT. As protein: CASSQVPGTGLFF.

This clone was recorded only once. The chain uses TRBV6-5 and TRBJ1-1; D possibly corresponds to TRBD1 (6 bases). In germline, CDR1 is MNHEY, CDR2 SVGAGI. V was cut by 8 bases and J by 2 bases, with 12 bases left in between. The CDR3 is 13 residues long. The CDR3 spells CASSRQANTEAFF. The CDR3 coding sequence is TGTGCCAGCTCAAGACAGGCTAACACTGAAGCTTTCTTT.

DNA of the CDR3: TGCGCCAGCAGCTTGGTGGCAGGATGGGGCACAGATACGCAGTATTTT. Amino acid sequence: CASSLVAGWGTDTQYF. V and J are TRBV5-1 and TRBJ2-3; D not resolved. This CDR3 comprises 16 residues. Germline assignment: CDR1 SGHRS and CDR2 YFSETQ. V was cut by 0 bases and J by 1 base, with 12 bases left in between.

On this clone itself: This sample includes further DNA sequences coding for the same CDR3. The chain employs TRBV27 and TRBJ2-7; 9 bases match TRBD1. Germline CDR1 and CDR2: MNHEY and SMNVEV (reference sequence). V was clipped by 0 bases and J by 2 bases; unmatched bases: 2. The CDR3 covers 15 residues. The CDR3 here is CASSLSGTGPYEQYF. CDR3 nucleotide sequence: TGTGCCAGCAGTTTATCGGGGACAGGGCCCTACGAGCAGTACTTC.

J is TRBJ2-5 and V is TRBV9; TRBD1 aligns across 9 bases. Per germline, CDR1 SGDLS and CDR2 YYNGEE. Unmatched junction bases numbered 12, after V lost 4 bases and J lost 5 bases. This CDR3 spans 16 amino acids. Written as DNA, the CDR3 is TGTGCCAGCAGCACCCGACAGGGGGGCGGTGAGGAGACCCAGTACTTC. Its translation: CASSTRQGGGEETQYF.

This sequence joins TRBV5-4 and TRBJ1-2; TRBD1 matches 11 bases. The CDR3 is 14 residues long. V lost 8 bases to trimming and J lost 4 bases; unmatched junction nucleotides: 7. CDR1 SGHNT and CDR2 YYREEE come from the germline V gene (reference sequence). The CDR3 DNA reads TGTGCCAGTTCTCTCGGACAGGGGGCCTATGGCTACACCTTC. Its translation: CASSLGQGAYGYTF.

The chain uses TRBV4-2 and TRBJ2-7; D is unresolved. With 5 bases removed from V and 5 bases from J, the gap between germline ends came to 13 bases. The germline V gene encodes CDR1 LGHNA and CDR2 YNFKEQ. This CDR3 contains 13 residues. In DNA, the CDR3 is TGTGCCAGCAGCTCTCCGACGTCCCACGAGCAGTACTTC. Translating it yields CASSSPTSHEQYF.

The chain is built from TRBV19 and TRBJ1-1, with TRBD1 matching 9 bases. CDR1 is LNHDA and CDR2 is SQIVND in the germline V gene (reference sequence). J lost 8 bases, V lost 5 bases, and 6 bases had no gene match. The CDR3 spans 13 residues. The CDR3: CASSGEQGAEAFF. CDR3 coding DNA: TGTGCCAGTAGTGGCGAACAGGGGGCAGAAGCTTTCTTT.

This chain uses TRBV2 with TRBJ1-5, with D maybe TRBD1 (6 bases). CDR3 length: 14 amino acids. The germline gives CDR1 SNHLY, CDR2 FYNNEI. Between the trimmed V and J ends, which lost 2 bases and 7 bases, there was a span of 12 bases. CDR3 protein: CASSENRAPQPQHF. The CDR3 DNA reads TGTGCCAGCAGTGAAAACAGGGCTCCCCAGCCCCAGCATTTT.

This clone was counted a few times. The sample carries other DNA sequences with the same CDR3. The chain employs TRBV5-1 and TRBJ1-5; 11 positions agree with TRBD1. The CDR3 covers 16 residues. Germline V gene lookup returns CDR1 SGHRS and CDR2 YFSETQ. J was trimmed by 6 bases and V by 0 bases; bases with no gene match: 5. Here the CDR3 reads CASSLGTGGEGQPQHF. CDR3 nucleotide sequence: TGCGCCAGCAGCTTGGGGACAGGGGGCGAAGGTCAGCCCCAGCATTTT. The full variable domain, with the rest looked up from reference TRBV5-1 and TRBJ1-5, is KAGVTQTPRYLIKTRGQQVTLSCSPISGHRSVSWYQQTPGQGLQFLFEYFSETQRNKGNFPGRFSGRQFSNSRSEMNVSTLELGDSALYLCASSLGTGGEGQPQHFGDGTRLSIL.

This chain connects TRBV2 to TRBJ1-5; 7 bases line up with TRBD1. Germline trimming cut 5 bases from V and 9 bases from J; bases unmatched to any gene: 10. The V gene's germline CDR1 is SNHLY and CDR2 FYNNEI. The CDR3 has 14 amino acids. The CDR3 loop reads CASSTGQYRGPQHF. Here the CDR3 DNA reads TGTGCCAGCAGTACGGGACAGTACCGGGGGCCCCAGCATTTT. Drawing the rest from reference TRBV2 and TRBJ1-5, the complete variable domain is EPEVTQTPSHQVTQMGQEVILRCVPISNHLYFYWYRQILGQKVEFLVSFYNNEISEKSEIFDDQFSVERPDGSNFTLKIRSTKLEDSAMYFCASSTGQYRGPQHFGDGTRLSIL.

This clone has a single count. The chain combines TRBV6-1 with TRBJ1-1, with TRBD1 matching over 7 bases. Germline V gene sequence: CDR1 MNHNS, CDR2 SASEGT. The V segment lost 4 bases and the J segment 0 bases; nucleotides outside the gene matches: 11. The CDR3 contains 17 residues. The CDR3 loop is CASSGIGTVLMNTEAFF. The DNA for the CDR3 is TGTGCCAGCAGTGGAATCGGGACAGTACTAATGAACACTGAAGCTTTCTTT.

DNA for the CDR3: TGTGCCAGCAGTGACCGAGCGGGGGGGCAAAGGACCCAGTACTTC. It yields the protein CASSDRAGGQRTQYF. The chain is built from TRBV2 and TRBJ2-5; 10 nucleotides line up with TRBD2. Germline CDR1 SNHLY, CDR2 FYNNEI. The CDR3 loop spans 15 amino acids. Trimming took 3 bases from V and 7 from J; bases not matched to a gene: 8.

As to this clone: Other nucleotide sequences from this sample produce the same CDR3. The chain links TRBV2 to TRBJ1-2, with D uncertain. Trimming removed 3 bases from V and 2 bases from J, with 7 bases in between. The CDR3 length is 13 residues. The germline V gene has CDR1 SNHLY and CDR2 FYNNEI. The CDR3 protein is CASSEGVNYGYTF. In nucleotides, the CDR3 is TGTGCCAGCAGTGAGGGCGTAAACTATGGCTACACCTTC.